This T cell receptor beta chain appears in the sequencing data of a study of blood T cell repertoires in COVID-19. Across the study: Acute and convalescent COVID-19 samples came from the United States, Italy and Spain.

Participants' own reports of clinical history determined their cohort assignment. In the original analysis: Reference gene primers were amplified, and this amplification served to estimate nucleated cell counts. Produced via immunoSEQ multiplex PCR; TCRdb's table is partial and in-frame only. For V, J and clone size, that table is used; D and trimming come from the DNA. Here the sample spans roughly 220,000 clones, around 90% being singletons. The ends lost 6 bases at V and 0 bases at J; junction bases unmatched: 6. CDR3 length: 14 amino acids. The V gene's germline CDR1 is SQVTM and CDR2 ANQGSEA. The TCR comes from a man aged 25 to 40 who had been exposed to COVID-19. The sequencing input was PBMCs or T cells enriched from blood (not recorded which). V and J are TRBV29-1 and TRBJ2-7, with TRBD1 matching over 9 bases. As DNA, the CDR3 is TGCAGCGTCCGTGGGACAGGGAGCTCCTACGAGCAGTACTTC. Residues: CSVRGTGSSYEQYF.